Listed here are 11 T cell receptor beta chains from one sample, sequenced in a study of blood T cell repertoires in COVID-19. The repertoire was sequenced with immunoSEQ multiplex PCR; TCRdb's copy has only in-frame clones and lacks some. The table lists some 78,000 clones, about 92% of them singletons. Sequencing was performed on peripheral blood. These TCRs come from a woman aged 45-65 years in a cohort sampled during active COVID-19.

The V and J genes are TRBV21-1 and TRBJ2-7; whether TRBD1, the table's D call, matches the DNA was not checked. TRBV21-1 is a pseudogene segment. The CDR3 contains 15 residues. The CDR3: CASSKGPGQEYEQYF. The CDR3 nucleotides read TGTGCCAGCAGCAAAGGTCCGGGACAGGAGTACGAGCAGTACTTC.

Written as DNA, the CDR3 is TGTGCCAGTAGTATGGCTAGCGGGAGTGTCTACGAGCAGTACTTC. Translation gives CASSMASGSVYEQYF. This chain connects TRBV19 to TRBJ2-7, with 10 bases aligning to TRBD2. The CDR3 is 15 residues long. Germline CDR1 LNHDA, CDR2 SQIVND (reference sequence). With V trimmed by 3 bases and J by 3 bases, 5 bases remained unmatched.

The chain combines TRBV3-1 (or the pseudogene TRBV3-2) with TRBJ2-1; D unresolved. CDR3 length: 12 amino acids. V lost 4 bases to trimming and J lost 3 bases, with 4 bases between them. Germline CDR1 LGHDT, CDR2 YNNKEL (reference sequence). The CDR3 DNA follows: TGTGCCAGCAGCCCCTTCTACAATGAGCAGTTCTTC. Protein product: CASSPFYNEQFF.

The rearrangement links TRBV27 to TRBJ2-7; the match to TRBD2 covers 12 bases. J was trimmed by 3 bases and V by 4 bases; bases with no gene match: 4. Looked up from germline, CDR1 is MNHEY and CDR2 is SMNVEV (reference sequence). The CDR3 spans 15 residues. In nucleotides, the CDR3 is TGTGCCAGCAGTTCTGGACTAGCGGGATTCTACGAGCAGTACTTC. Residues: CASSSGLAGFYEQYF.

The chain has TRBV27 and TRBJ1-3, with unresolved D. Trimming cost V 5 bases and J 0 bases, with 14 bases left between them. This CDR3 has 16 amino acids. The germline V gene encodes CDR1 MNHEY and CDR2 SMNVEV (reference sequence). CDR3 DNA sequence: TGTGCCAGCAGTCCTCTTCTCCGGAGCTCTGGAAACACCATATATTTT. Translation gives CASSPLLRSSGNTIYF.

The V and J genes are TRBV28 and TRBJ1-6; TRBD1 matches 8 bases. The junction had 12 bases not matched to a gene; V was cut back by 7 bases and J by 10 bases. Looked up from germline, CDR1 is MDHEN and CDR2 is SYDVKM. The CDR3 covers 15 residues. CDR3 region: CASTPRTGWGSPLHF. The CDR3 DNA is TGTGCCAGCACCCCGCGGACAGGGTGGGGATCACCCCTCCACTTT.

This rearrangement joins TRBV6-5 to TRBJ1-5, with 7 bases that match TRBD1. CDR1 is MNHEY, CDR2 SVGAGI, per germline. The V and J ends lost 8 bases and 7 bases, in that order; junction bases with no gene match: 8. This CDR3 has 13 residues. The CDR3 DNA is TGTGCCAGCGCAGACAGGGTAGAACAGCCCCAGCATTTT. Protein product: CASADRVEQPQHF.

CDR3: CASSPEPRQANEQFF. The CDR3 coding sequence is TGTGCCAGCAGCCCCGAACCCAGACAGGCCAATGAGCAGTTCTTC. V usage is TRBV7-2 and J usage is TRBJ2-1, with D perhaps TRBD1 (6 bases). CDR3 length equals 15 residues. Germline CDR1 SGHTA, CDR2 FQGNSA. V was cut by 5 bases and J by 6 bases, with 17 bases left in between.

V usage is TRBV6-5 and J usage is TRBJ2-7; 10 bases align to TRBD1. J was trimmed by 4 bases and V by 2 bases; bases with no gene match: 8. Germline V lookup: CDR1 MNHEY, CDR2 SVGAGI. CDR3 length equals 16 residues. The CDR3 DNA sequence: TGTGCCAGCAGTTACACAGTTCCGGGACAGGGGTACGAGCAGTACTTC. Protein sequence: CASSYTVPGQGYEQYF.

In nucleotides, the CDR3 is TGTGCCTGGAGTGTATCGACAGTTCTTTCTAACTATGGCTACACCTTC. Residues: CAWSVSTVLSNYGYTF. V gene TRBV30 combines with J gene TRBJ1-2; possibly TRBD1 for D (5 bases). Per the germline V gene, CDR1 is GTSNPN and CDR2 is SVGIG (reference sequence). V was pared by 0 bases and J by 0 bases, with 14 bases between. The CDR3 is made up of 16 amino acids.

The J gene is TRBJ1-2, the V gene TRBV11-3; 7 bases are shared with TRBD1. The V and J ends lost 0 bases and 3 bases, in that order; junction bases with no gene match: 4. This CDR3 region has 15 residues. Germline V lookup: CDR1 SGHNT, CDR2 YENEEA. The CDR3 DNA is TGTGCCAGCAGCTTAGATCGAGGGACAGACTATGGCTACACCTTC. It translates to CASSLDRGTDYGYTF.